This record covers a single T cell receptor beta chain. Its antigen remains unknown. These data are taken from a study of shared clonotypes between healthy human individuals. Splitting of each subset's genomic DNA was done evenly across several immunoSEQ plates. The repertoire was sequenced with immunoSEQ multiplex PCR; TCRdb's copy has only in-frame clones and lacks some. The sample includes some 490,000 clones, over 70% seen only once; the top ten take approximately 12%. Study-wide findings and caveats: Sample collection involved blood only; tissue repertoires are likely different.

This clonotype originated in a woman aged 40 to 55 in good health. Some clones in this sample may be carry-over from other donors' samples. The sample consisted of PBMCs.

CDR3 DNA: TGTGCCAGCTCACCTATTACAGGGGTTCCGAACACCGGGGAGCTGTTTTTT. Residues: CASSPITGVPNTGELFF. The genes are TRBV18 and TRBJ2-2, with 7 bases fitting TRBD1. V lost 3 bases, J lost 0 bases, and 7 bases stayed unmatched. The CDR3 covers 17 residues. Per the germline V gene, CDR1 is KGHSH and CDR2 is LQKENI.